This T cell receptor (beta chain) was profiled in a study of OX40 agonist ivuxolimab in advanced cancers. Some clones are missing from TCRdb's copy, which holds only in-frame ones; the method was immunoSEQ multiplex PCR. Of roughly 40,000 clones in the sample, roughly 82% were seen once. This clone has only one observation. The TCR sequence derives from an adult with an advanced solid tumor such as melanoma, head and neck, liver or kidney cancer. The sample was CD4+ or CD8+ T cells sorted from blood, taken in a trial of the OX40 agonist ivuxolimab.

This CDR3 reads CASSPATGSVVGLNTEAFF. In nucleotides, the CDR3 is TGCGCCAGCAGCCCTGCGACAGGGTCGGTTGTTGGCTTGAACACTGAAGCTTTCTTT. This rearrangement joins TRBV4-3 to TRBJ1-1; 7 positions match TRBD1. The CDR3 loop spans 19 amino acids. The germline V gene encodes CDR1 LGHNA and CDR2 YSLEER. V shed 4 bases and J 0 bases; nucleotides not matched to a gene: 17.